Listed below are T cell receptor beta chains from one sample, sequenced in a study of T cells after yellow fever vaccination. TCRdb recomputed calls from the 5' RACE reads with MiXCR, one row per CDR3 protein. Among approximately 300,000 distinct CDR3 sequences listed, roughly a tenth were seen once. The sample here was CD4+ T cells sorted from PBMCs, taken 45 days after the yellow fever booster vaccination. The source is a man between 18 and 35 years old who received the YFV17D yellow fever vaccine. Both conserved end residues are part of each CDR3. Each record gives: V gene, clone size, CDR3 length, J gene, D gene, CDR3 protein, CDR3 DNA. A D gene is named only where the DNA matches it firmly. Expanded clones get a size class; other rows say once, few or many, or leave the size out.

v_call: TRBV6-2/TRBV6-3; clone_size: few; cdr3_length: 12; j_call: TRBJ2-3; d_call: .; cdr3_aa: CASSLRRDTQYF; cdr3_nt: TGTGCCAGCAGTTTGAGGAGGGATACGCAGTATTTT
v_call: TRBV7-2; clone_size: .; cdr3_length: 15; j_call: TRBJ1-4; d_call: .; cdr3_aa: CASSLEGGSREKLFF; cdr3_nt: TGTGCCAGCAGCTTAGAAGGGGGTTCGAGGGAAAAACTGTTTTTT
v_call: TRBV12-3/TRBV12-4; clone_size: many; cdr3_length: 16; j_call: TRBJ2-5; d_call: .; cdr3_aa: CASIPHRGGRGETQYF; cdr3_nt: TGTGCCAGCATCCCTCACAGGGGGGGAAGGGGAGAGACCCAGTACTTC
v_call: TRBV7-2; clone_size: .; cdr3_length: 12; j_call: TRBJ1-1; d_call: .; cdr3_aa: CASTTSGFEAFF; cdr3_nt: TGTGCCAGCACCACCTCGGGGTTTGAAGCTTTCTTT
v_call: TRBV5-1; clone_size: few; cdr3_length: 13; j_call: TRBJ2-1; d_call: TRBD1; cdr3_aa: CASSADDRGEQFF; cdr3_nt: TGCGCCAGCAGCGCGGACGACAGGGGTGAGCAGTTCTTC
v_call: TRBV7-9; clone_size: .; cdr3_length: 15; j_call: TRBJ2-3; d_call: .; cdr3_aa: CASSQVLTSTDTQYF; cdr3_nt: TGTGCCAGCAGCCAGGTATTGACTAGCACAGATACGCAGTATTTT
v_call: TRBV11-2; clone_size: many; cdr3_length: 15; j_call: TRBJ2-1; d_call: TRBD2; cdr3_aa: CASSFGLADYNEQFF; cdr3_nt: TGTGCCAGCAGCTTCGGACTAGCGGACTACAATGAGCAGTTCTTC
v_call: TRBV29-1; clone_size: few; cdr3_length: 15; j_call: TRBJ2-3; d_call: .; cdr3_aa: CSVESWHSSTDTQYF; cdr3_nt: TGCAGCGTTGAATCTTGGCACAGTAGCACAGATACGCAGTATTTT
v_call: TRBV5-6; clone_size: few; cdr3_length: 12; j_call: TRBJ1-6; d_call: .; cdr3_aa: CASTSSGAALHF; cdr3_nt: TGTGCCAGCACCTCCTCCGGGGCCGCCCTCCACTTT
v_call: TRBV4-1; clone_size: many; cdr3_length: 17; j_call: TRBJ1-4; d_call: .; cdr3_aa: CASSQGGWGSANEKLFF; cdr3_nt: TGCGCCAGCAGCCAGGGGGGATGGGGCAGTGCTAATGAAAAACTGTTTTTT
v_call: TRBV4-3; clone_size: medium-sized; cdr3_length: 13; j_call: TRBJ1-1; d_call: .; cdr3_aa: CASSQDRNTEAFF; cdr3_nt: TGCGCCAGCAGCCAGGACAGAAACACTGAAGCTTTCTTT
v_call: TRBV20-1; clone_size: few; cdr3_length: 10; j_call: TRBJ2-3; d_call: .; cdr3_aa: CSARDRWQYF; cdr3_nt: TGCAGTGCTAGAGATCGGTGGCAGTATTTT
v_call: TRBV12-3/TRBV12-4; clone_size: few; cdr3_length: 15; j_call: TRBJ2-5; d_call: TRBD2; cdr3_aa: CASTEGRGGPETQYF; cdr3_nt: TGTGCCAGCACGGAGGGACGGGGGGGCCCAGAGACCCAGTACTTC
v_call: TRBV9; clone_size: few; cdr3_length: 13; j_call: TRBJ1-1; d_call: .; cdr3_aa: CASSVAGFTEAFF; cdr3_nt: TGTGCCAGCAGCGTAGCGGGTTTCACTGAAGCTTTCTTT
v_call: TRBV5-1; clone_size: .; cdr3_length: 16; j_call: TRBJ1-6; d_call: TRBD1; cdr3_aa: CASSGGQGGLSSPLHF; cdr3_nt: TGCGCCAGCAGCGGCGGACAGGGCGGATTGAGTTCACCCCTCCACTTT
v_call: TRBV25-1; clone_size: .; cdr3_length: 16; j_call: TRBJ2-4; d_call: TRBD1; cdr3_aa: CASSEGIGTEQNIQYF; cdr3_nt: TGTGCCAGCAGTGAAGGGATTGGGACAGAACAAAACATTCAGTACTTC
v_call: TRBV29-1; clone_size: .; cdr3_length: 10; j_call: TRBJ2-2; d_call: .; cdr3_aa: CSAYTGELFF; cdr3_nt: TGCAGCGCCTACACCGGGGAGCTGTTTTTT
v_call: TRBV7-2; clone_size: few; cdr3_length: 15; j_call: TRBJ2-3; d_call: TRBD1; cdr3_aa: CASSTMGQEADTQYF; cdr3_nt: TGTGCCAGCAGCACGATGGGACAGGAAGCAGATACGCAGTATTTT
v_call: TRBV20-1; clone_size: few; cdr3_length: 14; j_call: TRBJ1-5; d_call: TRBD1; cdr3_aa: CSARTGGSNQPQHF; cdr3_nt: TGCAGTGCGCGGACAGGGGGAAGCAATCAGCCCCAGCATTTT
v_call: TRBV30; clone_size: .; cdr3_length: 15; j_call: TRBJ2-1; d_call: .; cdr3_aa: CAWSVAGGLFGEQFF; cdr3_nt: TGTGCCTGGAGTGTTGCAGGTGGGCTTTTTGGTGAGCAGTTCTTC
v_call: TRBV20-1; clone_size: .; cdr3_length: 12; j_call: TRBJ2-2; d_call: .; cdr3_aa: CSARDLAGELFF; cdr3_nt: TGCAGTGCTAGAGATCTCGCCGGGGAGCTGTTTTTT
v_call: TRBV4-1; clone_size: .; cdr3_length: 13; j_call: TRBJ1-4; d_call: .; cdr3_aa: CASSQVGLEKLFF; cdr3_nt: TGCGCCAGCAGCCAAGTCGGTTTAGAAAAACTGTTTTTT
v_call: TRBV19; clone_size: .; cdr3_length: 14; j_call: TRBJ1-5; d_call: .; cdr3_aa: CASSITGAGQPQHF; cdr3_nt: TGTGCCAGTAGTATAACGGGGGCGGGGCAGCCCCAGCATTTT
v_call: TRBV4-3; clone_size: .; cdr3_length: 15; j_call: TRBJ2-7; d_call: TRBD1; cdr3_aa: CASSPTGARFYEQYF; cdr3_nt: TGCGCCAGCAGCCCTACAGGGGCCCGGTTCTACGAGCAGTACTTC
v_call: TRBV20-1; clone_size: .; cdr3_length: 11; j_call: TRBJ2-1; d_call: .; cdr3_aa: CSAPDYNEQFF; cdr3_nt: TGCAGTGCCCCAGACTACAATGAGCAGTTCTTC
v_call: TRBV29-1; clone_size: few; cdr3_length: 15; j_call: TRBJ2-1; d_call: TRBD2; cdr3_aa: CSVKLAGGPWNEQFF; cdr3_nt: TGCAGCGTCAAACTAGCGGGGGGGCCCTGGAATGAGCAGTTCTTC
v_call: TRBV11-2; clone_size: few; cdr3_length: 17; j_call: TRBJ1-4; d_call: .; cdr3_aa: CASRSQGDTATNEKLFF; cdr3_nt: TGTGCCAGCAGATCACAAGGGGATACCGCAACTAATGAAAAACTGTTTTTT
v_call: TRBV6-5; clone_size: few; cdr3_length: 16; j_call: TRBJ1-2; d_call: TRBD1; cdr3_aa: CASSYSGRGLAYGYTF; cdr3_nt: TGTGCCAGCAGTTACTCGGGAAGGGGGCTGGCCTATGGCTACACCTTC
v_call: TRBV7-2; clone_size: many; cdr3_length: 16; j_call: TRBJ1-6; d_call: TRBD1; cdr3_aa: CASSLNGQGANSPLHF; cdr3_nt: TGTGCCAGCAGCTTAAATGGACAGGGGGCTAATTCACCCCTCCACTTT
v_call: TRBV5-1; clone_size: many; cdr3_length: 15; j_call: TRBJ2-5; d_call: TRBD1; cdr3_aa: CASRRTGGIQETQYF; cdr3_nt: TGCGCCAGCAGGAGGACAGGGGGTATTCAAGAGACCCAGTACTTC
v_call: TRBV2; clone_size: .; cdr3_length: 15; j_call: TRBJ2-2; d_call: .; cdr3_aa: CASSEAGSNTGELFF; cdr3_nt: TGTGCCAGCAGTGAGGCGGGTTCAAACACCGGGGAGCTGTTTTTT
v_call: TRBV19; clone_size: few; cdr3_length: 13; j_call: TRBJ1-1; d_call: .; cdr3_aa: CASSLPGAPEAFF; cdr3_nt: TGTGCCAGTAGTCTTCCAGGGGCGCCTGAAGCTTTCTTT
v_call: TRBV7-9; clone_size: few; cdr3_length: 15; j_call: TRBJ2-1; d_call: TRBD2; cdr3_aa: CASSHGGGGHNEQFF; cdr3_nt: TGTGCCAGCAGCCACGGTGGCGGGGGTCACAATGAGCAGTTCTTC
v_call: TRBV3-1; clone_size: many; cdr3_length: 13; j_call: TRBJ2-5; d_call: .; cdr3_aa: CASSQGRRETQYF; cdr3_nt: TGTGCCAGCAGCCAGGGGAGGCGGGAGACCCAGTACTTC
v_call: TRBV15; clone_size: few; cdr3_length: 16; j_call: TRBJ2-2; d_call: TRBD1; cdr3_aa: CATSRDPGGPTGELFF; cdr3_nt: TGTGCCACCAGCAGAGATCCAGGGGGCCCTACCGGGGAGCTGTTTTTT
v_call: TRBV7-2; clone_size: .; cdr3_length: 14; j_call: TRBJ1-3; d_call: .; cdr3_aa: CASSSVGGGNTIYF; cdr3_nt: TGTGCCAGCAGCTCCGTAGGAGGAGGAAACACCATATATTTT
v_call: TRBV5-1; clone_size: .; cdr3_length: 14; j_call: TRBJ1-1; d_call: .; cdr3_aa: CASSSRVGSTEAFF; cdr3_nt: TGCGCCAGCAGCTCCCGGGTGGGTAGCACTGAAGCTTTCTTT
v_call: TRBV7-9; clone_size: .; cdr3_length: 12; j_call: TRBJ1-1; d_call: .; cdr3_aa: CASSWINTEAFF; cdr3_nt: TGTGCCAGCAGCTGGATTAACACTGAAGCTTTCTTT
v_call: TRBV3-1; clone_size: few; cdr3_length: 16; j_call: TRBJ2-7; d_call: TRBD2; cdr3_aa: CASSQDPSGGTYEQYF; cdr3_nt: TGTGCCAGCAGCCAAGATCCAAGCGGGGGAACCTACGAGCAGTACTTC
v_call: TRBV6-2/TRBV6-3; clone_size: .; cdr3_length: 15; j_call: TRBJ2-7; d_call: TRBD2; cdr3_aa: CASSGLGLVDYEQYF; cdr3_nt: TGTGCCAGCAGTGGCCTGGGACTAGTCGACTACGAGCAGTACTTC
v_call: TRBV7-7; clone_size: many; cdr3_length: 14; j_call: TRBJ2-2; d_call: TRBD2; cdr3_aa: CASGAGGITGELFF; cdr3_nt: TGTGCTAGCGGCGCGGGGGGGATCACCGGGGAGCTGTTTTTT
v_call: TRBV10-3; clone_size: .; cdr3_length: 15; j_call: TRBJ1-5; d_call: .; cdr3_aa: CAISDFGSSGQPQHF; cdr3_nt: TGTGCCATCAGTGATTTTGGGTCTAGCGGTCAGCCCCAGCATTTT
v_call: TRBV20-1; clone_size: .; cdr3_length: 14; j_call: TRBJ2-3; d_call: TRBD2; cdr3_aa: CSASWRGGLDTQYF; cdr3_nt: TGCAGTGCTAGTTGGCGGGGGGGCTTGGATACGCAGTATTTT